The entry below gives a single T cell receptor (beta chain) sequence along with its context. The entry originates in a study of control samples from healthy donors and cancer patients. V was trimmed by 7 bases and J by 4 bases, leaving 11 bases between them. This CDR3 spans 13 amino acids. The data were produced by immunoSEQ multiplex PCR, yet TCRdb's version contains in-frame clones alone and is incomplete. The sample has around 110,000 clones; more than 70% are singletons. This TCR was sampled from a woman aged 70-85 years in good health. The V call is TRBV12-3 or TRBV12-4, the J call TRBJ1-5; tentative D call: TRBD1 (5 bases). Sequenced input: blood. CDR3 region: CASTPGGNQPQHF. DNA for the CDR3: TGTGCCAGCACCCCGGGGGGTAATCAGCCCCAGCATTTT.